Listed below are T cell receptor beta chains from one sample, sequenced in a study of beta chain features in type 1 diabetes. Profiling relied on immunoSEQ multiplex PCR, and the TCRdb table lists in-frame clones only, not all of them. Of 500,000 to 650,000 clones detected, roughly 12% appear once; the ten largest clones hold around 0.12%. Sequencing was performed on naive CD4+ T cells from blood. These receptors were obtained from a man aged 30 to 45 with type 1 diabetes. Both conserved end residues are part of each CDR3. Each record gives: D gene, J gene, V gene, clone size, CDR3 DNA, CDR3 protein. A D gene is named only where the DNA matches it firmly. Size is stated for part of the rows, as once, few or many counts, or as a class when the clone is expanded.

TRBD1 TRBJ1-1 TRBV19 few TGTGCCAGTAGCCGCCCGACAGGGAGAATGAACACTGAAGCTTTCTTT CASSRPTGRMNTEAFF
- TRBJ2-5 TRBV10-3 few TGTGCCATCAGTGAGTCAGGTGCAGAGGAGACCCAGTACTTC CAISESGAEETQYF
TRBD2 TRBJ2-5 TRBV9 - TGTGCCAGCAGCGTTGGGACTAGCGAACAAGAGACCCAGTACTTC CASSVGTSEQETQYF
- TRBJ1-5 TRBV30 - TGTGCCTGGAGTGGTATGGACAGTCGGGGGCCCCAGCATTTT CAWSGMDSRGPQHF
- TRBJ2-5 TRBV10-3 few TGTGCCATAGCGGGACAGTCACAAGAGACCCAGTACTTC CAIAGQSQETQYF
TRBD1 TRBJ1-6 TRBV7-9 few TGTGCCAGCAGCTCGGGACAGGGAGCTTCACCCCTCCACTTT CASSSGQGASPLHF
- TRBJ2-7 TRBV6-1 - TGTGCCAGCAGGGACAGTCCCTACGAGCAGTACTTC CASRDSPYEQYF
- TRBJ1-2 TRBV7-9 - TGTGCCAGCAGCTTAACCCTGCTGAGCTATGGCTACACCTTC CASSLTLLSYGYTF
- TRBJ2-5 TRBV2 - TGTGCCAGCAGGAGCTTCAGTTATGGGGGTGAGACCCAGTACTTC CASRSFSYGGETQYF
TRBD1 TRBJ2-1 TRBV4-1 few TGCGCCAGCAGCCAAGTTAGGACAGGGCTTAACTACAATGAGCAGTTCTTC CASSQVRTGLNYNEQFF